This T cell receptor beta chain was documented in a study of blood T cell repertoires in COVID-19. Measured with immunoSEQ multiplex PCR; TCRdb has only the in-frame clones, and not every one. Of 200,000 to 250,000 clones in the sample, around 80% were seen once. Germline V gene sequence: CDR1 LGHDT, CDR2 YNNKEL (reference sequence). Trimming removed 3 bases from V and 1 base from J, with 9 bases in between. The CDR3 is 14 residues long. Participant age was roughly 18 to 100 years, and participants resided in roughly 24 US areas. This clone has only a few counts. The specimen was PBMCs or T cells enriched from blood (not recorded which). This chain joins TRBV3-1 (or the pseudogene TRBV3-2) and TRBJ1-1; D uncertain. The clonotype originates from a man aged 60 to 69 who had recovered from COVID-19. This CDR3 is CASSHLPTNTEAFF. In nucleotides, the CDR3 is TGTGCCAGCAGCCATTTACCTACGAACACTGAAGCTTTCTTT.